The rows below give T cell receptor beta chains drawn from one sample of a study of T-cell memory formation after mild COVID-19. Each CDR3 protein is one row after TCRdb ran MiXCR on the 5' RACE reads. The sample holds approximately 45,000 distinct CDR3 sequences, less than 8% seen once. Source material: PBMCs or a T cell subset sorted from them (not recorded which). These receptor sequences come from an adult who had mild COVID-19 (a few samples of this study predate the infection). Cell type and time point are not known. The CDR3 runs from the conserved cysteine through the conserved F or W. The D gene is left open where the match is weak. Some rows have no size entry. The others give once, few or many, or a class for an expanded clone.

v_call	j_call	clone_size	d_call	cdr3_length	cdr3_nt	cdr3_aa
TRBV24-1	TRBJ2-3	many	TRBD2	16	TGTGCCACCAGTCAAACCGGGACTAGCGGATCAGATACGCAGTATTTT	CATSQTGTSGSDTQYF
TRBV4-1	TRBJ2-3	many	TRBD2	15	TGCGCCAGCAGCTTGAGACGGGGGGACACAGATACGCAGTATTTT	CASSLRRGDTDTQYF
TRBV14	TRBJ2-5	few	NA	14	TGTGCCAGCAGCCAAGATTCGGGCCCGGAGACCCAGTACTTC	CASSQDSGPETQYF
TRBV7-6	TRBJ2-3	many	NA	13	TGTGCCAGCAGCTTAGTTTGGACAGATACGCAGTATTTT	CASSLVWTDTQYF
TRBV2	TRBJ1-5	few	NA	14	TGTGCCAGCAGTGAGGCAGGGCGTGATCAGCCCCAGCATTTT	CASSEAGRDQPQHF
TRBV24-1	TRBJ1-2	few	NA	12	TGTGCCATCGCTGGTCAGGGCGAGGGCTACACCTTC	CAIAGQGEGYTF
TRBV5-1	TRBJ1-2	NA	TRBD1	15	TGCGCCAGCAGCTTGGAGGACAGGCGGTCCTATGGCTACACCTTC	CASSLEDRRSYGYTF
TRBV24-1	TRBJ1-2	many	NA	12	TGTGCCACCAGTGATCCTACAGGGGGCTACACCTTC	CATSDPTGGYTF
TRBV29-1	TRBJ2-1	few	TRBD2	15	TGCAGCCTAAAGACTAGCGGGAGGCCCAACAATGAGCAGTTCTTC	CSLKTSGRPNNEQFF
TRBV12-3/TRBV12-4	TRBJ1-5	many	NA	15	TGTGCCAGCAGTAGGGACGGAAAAAGCAATCAGCCCCAGCATTTT	CASSRDGKSNQPQHF
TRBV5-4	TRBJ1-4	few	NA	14	TGTGCCAGCAGCTTGGTGAGCGGGAATGAAAAACTGTTTTTT	CASSLVSGNEKLFF
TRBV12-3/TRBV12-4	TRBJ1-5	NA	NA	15	TGTGCCAGCAGTTGGGGAGGGATGGGCAATCAGCCCCAGCATTTT	CASSWGGMGNQPQHF
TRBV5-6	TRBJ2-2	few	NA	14	TGTGCCAGCAGCAAGGATGTGGCAATCGGGGAGCTGTTTTTT	CASSKDVAIGELFF
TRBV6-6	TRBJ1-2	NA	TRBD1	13	TGTGCCAGCAGTTCCGGACAGGGCCGAGGCTACACCTTC	CASSSGQGRGYTF
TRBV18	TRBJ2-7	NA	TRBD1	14	TGTGCCAGCTCACCACCGGGACAGGGCTACGAGCAGTACTTC	CASSPPGQGYEQYF
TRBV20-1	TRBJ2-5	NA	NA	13	TGCAGTGCTACACTTACAGACTGGGAGACCCAGTACTTC	CSATLTDWETQYF
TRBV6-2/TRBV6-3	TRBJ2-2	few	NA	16	TGTGCCAGCACCGACGGGGGGACAGGGAACACCGGGGAGCTGTTTTTT	CASTDGGTGNTGELFF
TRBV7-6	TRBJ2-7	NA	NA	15	TGTGCCAGCAGCTTAGAGATATCTGGGGTAGCCGAGCAGTACTTC	CASSLEISGVAEQYF
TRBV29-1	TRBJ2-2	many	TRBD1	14	TGCAGCGTTGGAGGGGGCAAGAACACCGGGGAGCTGTTTTTT	CSVGGGKNTGELFF
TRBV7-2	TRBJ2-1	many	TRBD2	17	TGTGCCAGCAGCTTAAGGGTGGGACTAGGAACCTACAATGAGCAGTTCTTC	CASSLRVGLGTYNEQFF
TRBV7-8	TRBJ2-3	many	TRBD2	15	TGTGCCAGCAGCTTGACTAGCCGGTTCACAGATACGCAGTATTTT	CASSLTSRFTDTQYF
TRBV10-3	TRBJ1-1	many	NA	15	TGTGCCATCAGTGAAAAGGGGCAGGAGAACACTGAAGCTTTCTTT	CAISEKGQENTEAFF
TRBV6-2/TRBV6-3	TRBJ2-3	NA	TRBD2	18	TGTGCCAGCAGTGCTATGATAGATCCGGGACTAGTCACAGATACGCAGTATTTT	CASSAMIDPGLVTDTQYF
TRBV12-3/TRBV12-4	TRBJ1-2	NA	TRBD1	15	TGTGCCAGCAGTTTTGATAGACAGGGGTGGGCTGGCTACACCTTC	CASSFDRQGWAGYTF
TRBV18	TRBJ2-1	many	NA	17	TGTGCCAGCTCACCCGGTCGGGGAGGCGGTCTAGGGAATGAGCAGTTCTTC	CASSPGRGGGLGNEQFF
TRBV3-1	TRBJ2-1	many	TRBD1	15	TGTGCCAGCAGCTCCTACAGGGGGCCCAACAATGAGCAGTTCTTC	CASSSYRGPNNEQFF
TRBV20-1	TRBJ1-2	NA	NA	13	TGCAGTGCTACCGACCGGGAAAGCTATGGCTACACCTTC	CSATDRESYGYTF
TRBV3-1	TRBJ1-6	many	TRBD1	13	TGTGCCAGCAGCCGTGACAGGGTTTCACCCCTCCACTTT	CASSRDRVSPLHF
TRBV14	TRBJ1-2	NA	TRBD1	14	TGTGCCAGCAGTCTTCCGGGACAGACAACTGGCTACACCTTC	CASSLPGQTTGYTF
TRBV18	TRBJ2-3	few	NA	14	TGTGCCAGCTCACAACAGGGGAGGGCAGATACGCAGTATTTT	CASSQQGRADTQYF
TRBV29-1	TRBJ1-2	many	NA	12	TGCAGCGTTGGACCAGAGGTCGATGGCTACACCTTC	CSVGPEVDGYTF
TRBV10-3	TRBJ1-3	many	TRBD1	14	TGTGCCATCTCAACAGGGGTCTCTGGAAACACCATATATTTT	CAISTGVSGNTIYF
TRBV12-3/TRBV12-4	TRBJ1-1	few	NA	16	TGTGCCAGCAGGCAACTATCGGGTTCCTCAAACACTGAAGCTTTCTTT	CASRQLSGSSNTEAFF
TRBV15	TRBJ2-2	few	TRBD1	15	TGTGCCACCAAAGGACAGGGGGCTTCGATCGGGGAGCTGTTTTTT	CATKGQGASIGELFF
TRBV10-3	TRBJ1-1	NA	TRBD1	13	TGTGCCATCAGTGAGATCGACAGGGGGGAAGCTTTCTTT	CAISEIDRGEAFF
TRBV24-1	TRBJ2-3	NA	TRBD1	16	TGTGCCACCAGTGACCCTAAGGGGGCGGTTGCAGATACGCAGTATTTT	CATSDPKGAVADTQYF
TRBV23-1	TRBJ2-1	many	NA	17	TGCGCCAGCAGTCAATCGTCCGCAGGGGACCTCTACAATGAGCAGTTCTTC	CASSQSSAGDLYNEQFF
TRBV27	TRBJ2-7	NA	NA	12	TGTGCCAGCAGTAGATGGGGCTACGAGCAGTACTTC	CASSRWGYEQYF
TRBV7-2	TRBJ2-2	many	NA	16	TGTGCCAGCAGCCCTTGGGGTCGGCAGAACACCGGGGAGCTGTTTTTT	CASSPWGRQNTGELFF
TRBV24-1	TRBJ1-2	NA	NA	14	TGTGCCACCAGTGATCCCAGGACGACCTATGGCTACACCTTC	CATSDPRTTYGYTF
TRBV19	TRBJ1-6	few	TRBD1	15	TGTGCCAGTAGTATAGGACAGGGGGGTAATTCACCCCTCCACTTT	CASSIGQGGNSPLHF
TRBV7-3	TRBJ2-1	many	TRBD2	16	TGTGCCAGCAGCCATGGGACTAGCGGGAGGGTGAATGAGCAGTTCTTC	CASSHGTSGRVNEQFF
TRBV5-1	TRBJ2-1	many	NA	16	TGCGCCAGCAGCTTGGTGGGGGGCCGATCCTACAATGAGCAGTTCTTC	CASSLVGGRSYNEQFF
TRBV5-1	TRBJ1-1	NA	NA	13	TGCGCCAGCAGCACGGGACCTTACACTGAAGCTTTCTTT	CASSTGPYTEAFF
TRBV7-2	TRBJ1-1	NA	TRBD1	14	TGTGCCAGCAGCATCGGGACAGGGCGGACTGAAGCTTTCTTT	CASSIGTGRTEAFF
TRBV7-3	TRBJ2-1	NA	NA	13	TGTGCCATCGCAACTAGCTCCTACAATGAGCAGTTCTTC	CAIATSSYNEQFF
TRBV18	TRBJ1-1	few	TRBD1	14	TGTGCCAGCTCACCACAGGGGGCCGGGACTGAAGCTTTCTTT	CASSPQGAGTEAFF
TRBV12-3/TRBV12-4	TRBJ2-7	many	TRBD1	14	TGTGCCAGCAGGGGACAGGGTAGGTCCTACGAGCAGTACTTC	CASRGQGRSYEQYF
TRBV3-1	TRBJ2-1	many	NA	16	TGTGCCAGCAGCCAAGAGAGGGCTAGCCGCTACAATGAGCAGTTCTTC	CASSQERASRYNEQFF
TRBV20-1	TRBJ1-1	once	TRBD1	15	TGCAGTGCTATCTCCGGGACAGTCATGAACACTGAAGCTTTCTTT	CSAISGTVMNTEAFF
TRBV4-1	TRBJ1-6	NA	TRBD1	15	TGCGCCAGCAGCCAGGAGGACAGGGGGCGATCACCCCTCCACTTT	CASSQEDRGRSPLHF
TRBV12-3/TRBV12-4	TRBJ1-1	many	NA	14	TGTGCCAGCAGCACGCTAGGGGGGTTAACTGAAGCTTTCTTT	CASSTLGGLTEAFF
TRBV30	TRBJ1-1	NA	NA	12	TGTGCCGGACCGGGGGTGAACACTGAAGCTTTCTTT	CAGPGVNTEAFF
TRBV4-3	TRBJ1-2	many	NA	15	TGCGCCAGCAGCCAAGATACCGGGACACTTTATGGCTACACCTTC	CASSQDTGTLYGYTF
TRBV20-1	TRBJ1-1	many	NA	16	TGCAGTGCTAGAGATTTTATGGCGCAGGTGCGAACTGAAGCTTTCTTT	CSARDFMAQVRTEAFF